This paragraph reports one T cell receptor beta chain. Its antigen is not identified. The sample is drawn from a study of vaccination and CD4 T cells after COVID-19. After removal of 7 bases from V and 3 bases from J, the junction contained 6 bases not matched to a gene. This CDR3 contains 15 residues. CDR1 is SGHTA, CDR2 FQGNSA, per germline. Oncomine TCR Beta short-read sequencing was applied to DNA from cultured CD4+ T cells. The authors extracted genomic DNA from cultured CD4+ T cells. TCRdb independently ran MiXCR on the PCR reads; one entry per CDR3 protein. The sample has about 6,900 distinct CDR3 sequences, roughly a quarter seen once. Treatment defined: roughly 10-day PBMC culture with coronavirus spike peptide pools or control peptides (ViraFEST assay). CD4+ T cells that came from the unexposed donor were collected before the COVID-19 pandemic (2011-2018).

This chain uses TRBV7-2 with TRBJ2-1; 10 bases match TRBD2. The receptor was derived from a human donor in good health. Material: CD4+ T cells from blood, cultured in vitro. Here the CDR3 DNA reads TGTGCCAGCACCCTAGCGGGGGTCCGCTACAATGAGCAGTTCTTC. Translated, it gives CASTLAGVRYNEQFF.